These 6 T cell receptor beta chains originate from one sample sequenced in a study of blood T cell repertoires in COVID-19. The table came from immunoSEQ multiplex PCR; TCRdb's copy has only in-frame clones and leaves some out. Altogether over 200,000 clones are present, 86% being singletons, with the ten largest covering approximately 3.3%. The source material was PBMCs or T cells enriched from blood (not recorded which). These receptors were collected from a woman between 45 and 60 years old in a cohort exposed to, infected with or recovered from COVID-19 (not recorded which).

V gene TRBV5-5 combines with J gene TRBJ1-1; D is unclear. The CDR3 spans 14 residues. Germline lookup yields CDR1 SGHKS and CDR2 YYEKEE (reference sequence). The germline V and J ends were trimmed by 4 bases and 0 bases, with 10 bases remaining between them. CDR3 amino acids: CASSDRRMNTEAFF. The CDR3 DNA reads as TGTGCCAGCAGCGACCGGCGGATGAACACTGAAGCTTTCTTT.

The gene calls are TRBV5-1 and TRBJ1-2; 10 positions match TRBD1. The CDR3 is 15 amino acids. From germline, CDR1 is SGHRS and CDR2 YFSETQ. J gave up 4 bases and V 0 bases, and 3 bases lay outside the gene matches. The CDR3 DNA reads TGCGCCAGCAGCTTGGTGGGACAGGGGAGCTATGGCTACACCTTC. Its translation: CASSLVGQGSYGYTF.

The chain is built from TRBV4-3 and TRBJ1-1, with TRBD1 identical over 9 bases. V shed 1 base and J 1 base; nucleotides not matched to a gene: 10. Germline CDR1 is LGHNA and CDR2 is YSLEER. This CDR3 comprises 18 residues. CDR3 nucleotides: TGCGCCAGCAGCCAAGCCAGGGACAGGGAAGTTCCGAACACTGAAGCTTTCTTT. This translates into CASSQARDREVPNTEAFF.

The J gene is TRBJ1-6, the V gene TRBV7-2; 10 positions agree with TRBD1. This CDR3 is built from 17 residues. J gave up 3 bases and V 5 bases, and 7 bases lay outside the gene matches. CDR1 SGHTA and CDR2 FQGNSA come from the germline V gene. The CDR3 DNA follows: TGTGCCAGCAGCGCCCGACAGGGGGCGTACTATAATTCACCCCTCCACTTT. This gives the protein CASSARQGAYYNSPLHF.

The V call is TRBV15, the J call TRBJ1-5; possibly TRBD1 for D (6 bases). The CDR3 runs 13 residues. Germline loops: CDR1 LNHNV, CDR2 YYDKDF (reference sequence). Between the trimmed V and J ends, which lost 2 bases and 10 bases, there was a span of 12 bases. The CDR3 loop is CATSRNSQGPQHF. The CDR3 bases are TGTGCCACCAGCAGAAATTCACAGGGACCCCAGCATTTT.

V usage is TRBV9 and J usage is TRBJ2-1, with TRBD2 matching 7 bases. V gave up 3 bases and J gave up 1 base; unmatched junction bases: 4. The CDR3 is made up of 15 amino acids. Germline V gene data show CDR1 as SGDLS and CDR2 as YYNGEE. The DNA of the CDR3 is TGTGCCAGCAGCGGGGAGGGTGATTCCTACAATGAGCAGTTCTTC. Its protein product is CASSGEGDSYNEQFF.